A selection of T cell receptor beta chains follows, all from one sample in a study of T cell repertoires in cytomegalovirus infection. Via MiXCR, TCRdb re-called the reads, giving one row per CDR3 protein. The sample shows 180,000 or so distinct CDR3 sequences, about a sixth of them seen only once. Source material: CD8+ T cells from PBMCs. The receptor set was obtained from a human donor in good health (CMV status not recorded). Some clones in this sample may be carry-over from other donors' samples. CDR3s leave out the opening cysteine and the closing phenylalanine or tryptophan. The order of the fields is J gene, V gene, CDR3 protein.

J gene: TRBJ2-5; V gene: TRBV7-2; CDR3 protein: ASSLVWRGIGETQY
J gene: TRBJ1-5; V gene: TRBV5-6; CDR3 protein: ASSLLAGQPQH
J gene: TRBJ2-7; V gene: TRBV6-8; CDR3 protein: ASSYQDLPYEQY
J gene: TRBJ1-2; V gene: TRBV28; CDR3 protein: ASSLNGYT
J gene: TRBJ2-7; V gene: TRBV7-2; CDR3 protein: ASSNIYRGAVGYEQY
J gene: TRBJ1-1; V gene: TRBV11-2; CDR3 protein: ASSLYFNTEAF
J gene: TRBJ1-1; V gene: TRBV11-2; CDR3 protein: ASSLTLGTANTEAF
J gene: TRBJ1-1; V gene: TRBV14; CDR3 protein: ASSQDLWTLNTEAF
J gene: TRBJ1-5; V gene: TRBV2; CDR3 protein: ASSEPGQGARQPQH
J gene: TRBJ2-1; V gene: TRBV5-4; CDR3 protein: ASSFYSYNEQF
J gene: TRBJ2-7; V gene: TRBV29-1; CDR3 protein: SVPGPGYEQY
J gene: TRBJ1-2; V gene: TRBV29-1; CDR3 protein: SVEEGTAQGYT
J gene: TRBJ1-3; V gene: TRBV12-3/TRBV12-4; CDR3 protein: ASRSSGQGFSGNTIY
J gene: TRBJ1-1; V gene: TRBV28; CDR3 protein: ASSPDRGYSEAF
J gene: TRBJ1-2; V gene: TRBV7-9; CDR3 protein: ASSLAEERDYGYT
J gene: TRBJ2-2; V gene: TRBV7-9; CDR3 protein: ASSIDSKNTGELF
J gene: TRBJ2-1; V gene: TRBV12-3/TRBV12-4; CDR3 protein: ASSTSLAGGNEQF
J gene: TRBJ2-2; V gene: TRBV27; CDR3 protein: ASSLLTGNTGELF
J gene: TRBJ2-1; V gene: TRBV7-2; CDR3 protein: ASSSTRTSGGADEQF
J gene: TRBJ2-5; V gene: TRBV7-2; CDR3 protein: ASSRYRGKRETQY
J gene: TRBJ2-7; V gene: TRBV6-6; CDR3 protein: ASSYTIGGYEQY
J gene: TRBJ1-5; V gene: TRBV28; CDR3 protein: ASSLSGSSNQPQH
J gene: TRBJ1-1; V gene: TRBV7-9; CDR3 protein: ASSPNPRGLNTEAF
J gene: TRBJ2-2; V gene: TRBV27; CDR3 protein: ASRQGTNTGELF
J gene: TRBJ2-7; V gene: TRBV7-2; CDR3 protein: ASSLLGWPSDYEQY
J gene: TRBJ2-5; V gene: TRBV5-1; CDR3 protein: ASSSGQGASETQY
J gene: TRBJ2-1; V gene: TRBV6-2/TRBV6-3; CDR3 protein: ASSYFRERNEQF
J gene: TRBJ2-1; V gene: TRBV2; CDR3 protein: ASSAGTGFYNEQF
J gene: TRBJ2-1; V gene: TRBV7-9; CDR3 protein: ASSPSTGASYNEQF
J gene: TRBJ2-1; V gene: TRBV7-7; CDR3 protein: ASSRGVSSYNEQF
J gene: TRBJ1-5; V gene: TRBV13; CDR3 protein: ASSLGRTGSGNQPQH
J gene: TRBJ2-1; V gene: TRBV27; CDR3 protein: ASSLPDRSNEQF
J gene: TRBJ2-3; V gene: TRBV7-3; CDR3 protein: ASSLRAGTPPDTQY
J gene: TRBJ1-4; V gene: TRBV7-6; CDR3 protein: ASSPYQGDGEKLF
J gene: TRBJ1-3; V gene: TRBV28; CDR3 protein: ASKASGGSGNTIY